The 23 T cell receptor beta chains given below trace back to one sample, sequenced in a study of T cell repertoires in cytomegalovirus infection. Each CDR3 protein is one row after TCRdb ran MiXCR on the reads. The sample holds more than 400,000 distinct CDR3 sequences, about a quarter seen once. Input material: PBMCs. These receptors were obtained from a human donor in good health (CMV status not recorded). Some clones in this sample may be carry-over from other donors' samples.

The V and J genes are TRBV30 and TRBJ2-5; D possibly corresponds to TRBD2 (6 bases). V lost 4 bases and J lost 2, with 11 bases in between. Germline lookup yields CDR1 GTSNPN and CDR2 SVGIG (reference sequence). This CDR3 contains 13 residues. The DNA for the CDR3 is TGTGCCTGGAAGAGTAGCGGTCAAGAGACCCAGTACTTC. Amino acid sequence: CAWKSSGQETQYF.

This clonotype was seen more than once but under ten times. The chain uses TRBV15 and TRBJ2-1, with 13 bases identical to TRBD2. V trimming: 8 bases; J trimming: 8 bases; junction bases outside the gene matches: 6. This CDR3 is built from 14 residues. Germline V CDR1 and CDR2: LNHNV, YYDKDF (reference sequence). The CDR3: CATAGTSGTYEQFF. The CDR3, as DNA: TGTGCCACCGCCGGGACTAGCGGGACATATGAGCAGTTCTTC.

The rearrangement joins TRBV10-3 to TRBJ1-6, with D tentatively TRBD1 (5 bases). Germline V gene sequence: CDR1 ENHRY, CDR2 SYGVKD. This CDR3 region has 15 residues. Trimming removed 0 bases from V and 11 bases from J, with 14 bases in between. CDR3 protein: CAISESGPGSAPLHF. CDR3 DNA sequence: TGTGCCATCAGTGAGTCGGGGCCAGGCAGCGCACCCCTCCACTTT.

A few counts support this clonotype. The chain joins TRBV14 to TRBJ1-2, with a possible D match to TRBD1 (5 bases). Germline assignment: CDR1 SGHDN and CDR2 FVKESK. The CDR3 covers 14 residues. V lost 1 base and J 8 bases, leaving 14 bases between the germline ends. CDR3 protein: CASSQVNQGSGYTF. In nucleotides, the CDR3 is TGTGCCAGCAGCCAAGTCAATCAGGGCAGCGGCTACACCTTC. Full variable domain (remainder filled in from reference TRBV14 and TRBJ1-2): EAGVTQFPSHSVIEKGQTVTLRCDPISGHDNLYWYRRVMGKEIKFLLHFVKESKQDESGMPNNRFLAERTGGTYSTLKVQPAELEDSGVYFCASSQVNQGSGYTFGSGTRLTVV.

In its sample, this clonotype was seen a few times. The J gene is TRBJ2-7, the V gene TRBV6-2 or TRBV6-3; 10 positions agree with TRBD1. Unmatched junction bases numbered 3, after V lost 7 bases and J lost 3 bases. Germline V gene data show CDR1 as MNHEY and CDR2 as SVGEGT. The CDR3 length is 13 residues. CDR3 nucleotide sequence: TGTGCCAGCACCAGGACAGGGGGCTACGAGCAGTACTTC. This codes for CASTRTGGYEQYF.

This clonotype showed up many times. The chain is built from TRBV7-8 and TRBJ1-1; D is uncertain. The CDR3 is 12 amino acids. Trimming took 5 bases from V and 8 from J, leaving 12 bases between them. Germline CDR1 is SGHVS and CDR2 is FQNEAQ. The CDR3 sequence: CASSNLRAEAFF. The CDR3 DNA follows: TGTGCCAGCAGCAACTTAAGGGCAGAAGCTTTCTTT.

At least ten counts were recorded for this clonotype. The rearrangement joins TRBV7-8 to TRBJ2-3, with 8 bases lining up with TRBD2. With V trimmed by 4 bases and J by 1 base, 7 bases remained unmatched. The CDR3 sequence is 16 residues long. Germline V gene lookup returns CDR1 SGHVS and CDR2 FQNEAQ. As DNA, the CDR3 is TGTGCCAGCAGCTCAACAGGACTAGCCGGCACAGATACGCAGTATTTT. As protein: CASSSTGLAGTDTQYF. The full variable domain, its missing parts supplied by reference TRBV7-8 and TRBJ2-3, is GAGVSQSPRYKVAKRGQDVALRCDPISGHVSLFWYQQALGQGPEFLTYFQNEAQLDKSGLPSDRFFAERPEGSVSTLKIQRTQQEDSAVYLCASSSTGLAGTDTQYFGPGTRLTVL.

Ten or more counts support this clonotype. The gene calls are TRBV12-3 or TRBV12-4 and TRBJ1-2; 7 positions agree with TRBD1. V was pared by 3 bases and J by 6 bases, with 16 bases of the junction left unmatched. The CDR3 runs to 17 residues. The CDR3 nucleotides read TGTGCCAGCAGTTTCCGGGACAGTCTCTATAGAGGGGATGGCTACACCTTC. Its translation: CASSFRDSLYRGDGYTF.

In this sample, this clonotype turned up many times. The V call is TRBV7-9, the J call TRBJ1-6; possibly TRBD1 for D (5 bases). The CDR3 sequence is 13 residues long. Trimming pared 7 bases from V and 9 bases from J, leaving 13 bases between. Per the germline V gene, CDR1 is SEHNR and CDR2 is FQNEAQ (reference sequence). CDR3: CASTYDSFSPLHF. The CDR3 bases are TGTGCCAGCACGTACGACAGTTTTTCACCCCTCCACTTT.

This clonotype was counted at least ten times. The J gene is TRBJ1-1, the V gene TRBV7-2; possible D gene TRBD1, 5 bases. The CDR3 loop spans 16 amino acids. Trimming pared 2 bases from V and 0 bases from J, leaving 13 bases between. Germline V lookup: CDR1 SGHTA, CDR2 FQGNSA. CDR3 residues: CASSLRQGGLNTEAFF. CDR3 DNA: TGTGCCAGCAGCTTACGTCAGGGCGGACTGAACACTGAAGCTTTCTTT.

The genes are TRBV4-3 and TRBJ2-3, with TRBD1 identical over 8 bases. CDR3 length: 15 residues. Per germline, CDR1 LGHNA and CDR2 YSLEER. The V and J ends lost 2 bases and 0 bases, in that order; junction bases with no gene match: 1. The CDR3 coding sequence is TGCGCCAGCAGCCAAAACAGGGGGAGCACAGATACGCAGTATTTT. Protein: CASSQNRGSTDTQYF.

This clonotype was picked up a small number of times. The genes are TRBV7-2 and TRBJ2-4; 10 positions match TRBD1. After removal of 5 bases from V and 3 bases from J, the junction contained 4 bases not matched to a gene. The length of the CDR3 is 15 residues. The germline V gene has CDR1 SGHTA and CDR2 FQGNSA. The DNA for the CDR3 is TGTGCCAGCAGCCGACAGGGGGCAGACAAAAACATTCAGTACTTC. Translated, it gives CASSRQGADKNIQYF.

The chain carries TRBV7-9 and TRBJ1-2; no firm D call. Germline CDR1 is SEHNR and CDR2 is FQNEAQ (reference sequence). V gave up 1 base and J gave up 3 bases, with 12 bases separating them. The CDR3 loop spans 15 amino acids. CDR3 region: CASSLGADLYYGYTF. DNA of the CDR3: TGTGCCAGCAGCTTAGGAGCCGACCTATACTATGGCTACACCTTC. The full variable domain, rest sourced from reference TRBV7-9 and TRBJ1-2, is DTGVSQNPRHKITKRGQNVTFRCDPISEHNRLYWYRQTLGQGPEFLTYFQNEAQLEKSRLLSDRFSAERPKGSFSTLEIQRTEQGDSAMYLCASSLGADLYYGYTFGSGTRLTVV.

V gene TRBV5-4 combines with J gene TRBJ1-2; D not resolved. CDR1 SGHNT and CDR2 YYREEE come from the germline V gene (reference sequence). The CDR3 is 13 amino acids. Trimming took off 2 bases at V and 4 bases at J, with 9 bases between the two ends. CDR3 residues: CASSFRQPYGYTF. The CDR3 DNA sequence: TGTGCCAGCAGCTTTCGGCAGCCCTATGGCTACACCTTC.

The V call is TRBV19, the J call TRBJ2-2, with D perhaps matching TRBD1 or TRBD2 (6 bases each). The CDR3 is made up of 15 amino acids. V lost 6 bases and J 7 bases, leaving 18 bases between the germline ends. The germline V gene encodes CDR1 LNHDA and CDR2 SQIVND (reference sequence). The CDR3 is CASRNGGLNGGELFF. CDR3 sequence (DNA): TGTGCCAGTAGGAACGGGGGCCTCAACGGCGGGGAGCTGTTTTTT. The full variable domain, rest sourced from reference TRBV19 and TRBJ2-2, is DGGITQSPKYLFRKEGQNVTLSCEQNLNHDAMYWYRQDPGQGLRLIYYSQIVNDFQKGDIAEGYSVSREKKESFPLTVTSAQKNPTAFYLCASRNGGLNGGELFFGEGSRLTVL.

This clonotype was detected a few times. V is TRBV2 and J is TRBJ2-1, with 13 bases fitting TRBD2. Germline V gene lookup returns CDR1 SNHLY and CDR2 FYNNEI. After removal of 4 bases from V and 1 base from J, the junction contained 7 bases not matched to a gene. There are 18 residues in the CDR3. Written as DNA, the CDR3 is TGTGCCAGCAGTGTTACTAGCGGGAGGGAAGGGTCCTACAATGAGCAGTTCTTC. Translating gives CASSVTSGREGSYNEQFF. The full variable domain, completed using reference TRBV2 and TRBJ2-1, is EPEVTQTPSHQVTQMGQEVILRCVPISNHLYFYWYRQILGQKVEFLVSFYNNEISEKSEIFDDQFSVERPDGSNFTLKIRSTKLEDSAMYFCASSVTSGREGSYNEQFFGPGTRLTVL.

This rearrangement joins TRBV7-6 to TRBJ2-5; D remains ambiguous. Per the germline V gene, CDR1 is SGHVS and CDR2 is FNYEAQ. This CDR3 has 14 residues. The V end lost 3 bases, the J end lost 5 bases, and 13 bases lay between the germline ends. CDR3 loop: CASSFLMGGETQYF. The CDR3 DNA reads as TGTGCCAGCAGCTTCCTCATGGGCGGCGAGACCCAGTACTTC.

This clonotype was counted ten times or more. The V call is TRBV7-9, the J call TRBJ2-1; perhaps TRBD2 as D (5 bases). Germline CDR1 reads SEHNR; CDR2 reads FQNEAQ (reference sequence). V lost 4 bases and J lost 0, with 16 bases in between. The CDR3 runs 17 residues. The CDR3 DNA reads TGTGCCAGCAGCTCCCGGGGTCTTTGGATCTCCTACAATGAGCAGTTCTTC. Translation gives CASSSRGLWISYNEQFF. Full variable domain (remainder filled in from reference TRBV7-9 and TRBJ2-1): DTGVSQNPRHKITKRGQNVTFRCDPISEHNRLYWYRQTLGQGPEFLTYFQNEAQLEKSRLLSDRFSAERPKGSFSTLEIQRTEQGDSAMYLCASSSRGLWISYNEQFFGPGTRLTVL.

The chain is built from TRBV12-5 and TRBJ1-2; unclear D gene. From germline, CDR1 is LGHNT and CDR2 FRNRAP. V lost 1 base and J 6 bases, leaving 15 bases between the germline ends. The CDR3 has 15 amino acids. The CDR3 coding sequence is TGTGCTAGTGGTTTGGGGCCAGAGGCTTTGCATGGCTACACCTTC. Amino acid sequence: CASGLGPEALHGYTF.

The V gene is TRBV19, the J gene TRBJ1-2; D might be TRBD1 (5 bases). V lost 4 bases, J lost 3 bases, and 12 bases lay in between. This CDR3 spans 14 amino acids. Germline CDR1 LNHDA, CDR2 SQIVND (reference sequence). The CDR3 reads CASSKGLSDYGYTF. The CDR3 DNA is TGTGCCAGTAGTAAGGGACTTAGCGACTATGGCTACACCTTC.

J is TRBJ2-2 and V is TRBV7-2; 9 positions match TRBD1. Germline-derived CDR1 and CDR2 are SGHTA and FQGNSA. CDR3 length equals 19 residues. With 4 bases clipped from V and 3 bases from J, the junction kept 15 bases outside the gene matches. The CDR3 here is CASSCTGAWTGEDTGELFF. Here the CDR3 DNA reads TGTGCCAGCAGCTGCACTGGGGCTTGGACAGGGGAAGACACCGGGGAGCTGTTTTTT.

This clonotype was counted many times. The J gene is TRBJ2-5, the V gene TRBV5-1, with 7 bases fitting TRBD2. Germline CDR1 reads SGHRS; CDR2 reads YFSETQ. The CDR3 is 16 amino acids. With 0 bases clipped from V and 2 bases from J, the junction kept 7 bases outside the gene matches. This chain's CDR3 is CASSLVSLAAQETQYF. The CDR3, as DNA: TGCGCCAGCAGCTTGGTGTCGCTAGCGGCACAAGAGACCCAGTACTTC.

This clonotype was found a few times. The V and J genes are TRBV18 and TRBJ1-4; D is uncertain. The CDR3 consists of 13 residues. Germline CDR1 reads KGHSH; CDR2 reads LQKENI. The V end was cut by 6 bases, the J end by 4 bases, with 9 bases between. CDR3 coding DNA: TGTGCCAGCTCCCTTTCGGATAATGAAAAACTGTTTTTT. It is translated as CASSLSDNEKLFF.